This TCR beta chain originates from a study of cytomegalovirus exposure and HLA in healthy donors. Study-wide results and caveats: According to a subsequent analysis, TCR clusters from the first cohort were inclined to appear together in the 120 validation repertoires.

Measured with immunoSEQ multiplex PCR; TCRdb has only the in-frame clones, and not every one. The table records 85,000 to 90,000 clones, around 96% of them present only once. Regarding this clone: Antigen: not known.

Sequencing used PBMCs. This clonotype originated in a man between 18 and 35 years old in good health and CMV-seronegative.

The CDR3: CASSPDRVGYTF. DNA of the CDR3: TGCGCCAGCAGCCCGGACAGGGTCGGCTACACCTTC. The chain uses TRBV5-1 and TRBJ1-2, with 8 bases lining up with TRBD1. The germline CDR1 and CDR2 sequences are SGHRS and YFSETQ. The CDR3 spans 12 residues. With V trimmed by 4 bases and J by 8 bases, 4 bases remained unmatched.